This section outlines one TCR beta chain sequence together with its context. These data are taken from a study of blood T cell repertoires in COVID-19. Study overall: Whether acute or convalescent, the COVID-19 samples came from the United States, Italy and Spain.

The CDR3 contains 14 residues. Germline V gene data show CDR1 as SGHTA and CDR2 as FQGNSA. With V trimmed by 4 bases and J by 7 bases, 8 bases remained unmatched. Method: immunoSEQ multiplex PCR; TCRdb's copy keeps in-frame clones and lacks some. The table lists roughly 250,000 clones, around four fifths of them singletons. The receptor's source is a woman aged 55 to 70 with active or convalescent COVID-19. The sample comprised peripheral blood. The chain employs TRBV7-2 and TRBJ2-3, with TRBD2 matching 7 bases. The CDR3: CASSWGGVGNTQYF. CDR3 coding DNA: TGTGCCAGCAGCTGGGGGGGGGTTGGAAATACGCAGTATTTT. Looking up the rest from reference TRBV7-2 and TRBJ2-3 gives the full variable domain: GAGVSQSPSNKVTEKGKDVELRCDPISGHTALYWYRQSLGQGLEFLIYFQGNSAPDKSGLPSDRFSAERTGGSVSTLTIQRTQQEDSAVYLCASSWGGVGNTQYFGPGTRLTVL.